One T cell receptor beta chain is described in this entry. The target antigen is unknown. The data are from a study of regulatory T cells in long-lasting Graves disease. Study observations and caveats: A greater number of public clonotypes (around 2,700) was shared by persistent patients than by new patients (around 1,000).

Time point: persistent/refractory GD, antithyroid drugs over 5 years with positive TRAb. RNA extracted from PBMCs served as the sequencing template. V was clipped by 7 bases and J by 0 bases, with 12 bases between them. Germline values: CDR1 LNHDA, CDR2 SQIVND (reference sequence). CDR3 length: 14 residues. Library construction for TCR beta used iRepertoire HTBI primers and Arm-PCR of CDR3 regions. From the multiplex PCR reads, TCRdb called clonotypes with MiXCR, one entry per CDR3 protein. This sample has roughly 450,000 distinct CDR3 sequences, with around a quarter found just once. This material consisted of peripheral blood mononuclear cells (PBMCs), taken when the disease was refractory, from a patient treated with antithyroid drugs. The J gene is TRBJ1-1, the V gene TRBV19; D possibly corresponds to TRBD1 (5 bases). This TCR derives from a female donor with Graves disease. The CDR3 is CASTRGRMNTEAFF. CDR3 coding DNA: TGTGCCAGTACTCGGGGCCGTATGAACACTGAAGCTTTCTTT.